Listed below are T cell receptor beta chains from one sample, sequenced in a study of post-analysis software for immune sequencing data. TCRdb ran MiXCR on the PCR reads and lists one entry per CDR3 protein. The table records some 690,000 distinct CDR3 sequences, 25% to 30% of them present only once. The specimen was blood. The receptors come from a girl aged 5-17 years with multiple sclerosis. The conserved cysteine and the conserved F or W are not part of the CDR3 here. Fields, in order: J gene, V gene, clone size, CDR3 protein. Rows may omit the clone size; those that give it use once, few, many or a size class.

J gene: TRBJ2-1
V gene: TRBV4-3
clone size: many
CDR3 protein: ASSQVGRPSSYNEQF

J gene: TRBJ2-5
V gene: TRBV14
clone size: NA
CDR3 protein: ASSHLERELGETQY

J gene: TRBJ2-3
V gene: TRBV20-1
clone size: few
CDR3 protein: SARNRGSDTQY

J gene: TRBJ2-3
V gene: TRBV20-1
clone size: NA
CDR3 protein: SAERGESADTQY

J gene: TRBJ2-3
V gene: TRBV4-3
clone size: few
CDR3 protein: ASSQGGVSSTDTQY

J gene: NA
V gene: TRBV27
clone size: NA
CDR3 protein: ASSPRSYEQY

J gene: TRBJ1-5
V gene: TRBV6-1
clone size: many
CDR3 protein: ASSASGPSNQPQH

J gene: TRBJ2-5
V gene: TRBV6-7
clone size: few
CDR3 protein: ASSHPRAGDETQY

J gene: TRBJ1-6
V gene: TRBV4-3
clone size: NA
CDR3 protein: ASSHPRGLGNSPLH

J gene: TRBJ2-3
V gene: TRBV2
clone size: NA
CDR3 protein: ASTRDRGLRDTQY

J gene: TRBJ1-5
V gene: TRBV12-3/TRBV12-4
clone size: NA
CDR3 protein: ASTKGLQPQH

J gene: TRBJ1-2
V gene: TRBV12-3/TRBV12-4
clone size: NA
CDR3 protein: ASRPPGREGYT

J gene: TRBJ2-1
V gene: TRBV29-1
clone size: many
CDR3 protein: SASHSAVYYNEQF

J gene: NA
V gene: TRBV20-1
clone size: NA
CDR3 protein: SARDRGSGTYEQY

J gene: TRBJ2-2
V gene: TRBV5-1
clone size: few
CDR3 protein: ASTFLGSNTGELF

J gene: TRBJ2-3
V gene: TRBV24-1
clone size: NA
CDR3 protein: ATSDSLTVSADTQY

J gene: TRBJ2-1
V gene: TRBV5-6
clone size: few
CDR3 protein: ASSWGWESNEQF

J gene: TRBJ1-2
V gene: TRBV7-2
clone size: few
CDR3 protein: ASSLGGDGSGYGYT

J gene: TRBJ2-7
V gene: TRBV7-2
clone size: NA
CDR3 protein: ASSSDSATGTYEQY

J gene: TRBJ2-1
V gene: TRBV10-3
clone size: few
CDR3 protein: AISVGGGGEQF

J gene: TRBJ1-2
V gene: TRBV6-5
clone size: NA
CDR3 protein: ANSGDRGPAGYT

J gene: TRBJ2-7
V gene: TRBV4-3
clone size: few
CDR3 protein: ASSQDLAGGYMEQY

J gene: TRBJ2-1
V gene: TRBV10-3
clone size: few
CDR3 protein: AISDQLAGGPDEQF

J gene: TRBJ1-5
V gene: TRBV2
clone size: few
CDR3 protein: ASRDWGSNQPQH

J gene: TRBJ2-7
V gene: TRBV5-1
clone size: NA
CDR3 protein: ASSPGAGTAYGQY

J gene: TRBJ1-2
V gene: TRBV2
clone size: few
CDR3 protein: ATSERDYGYT

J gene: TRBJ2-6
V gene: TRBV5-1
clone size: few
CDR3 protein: ASSTQAVQATSGANVLT

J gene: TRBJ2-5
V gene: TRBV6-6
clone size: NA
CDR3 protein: ASSERRTLY

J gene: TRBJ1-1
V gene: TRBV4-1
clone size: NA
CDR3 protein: ASSQPGQGLNTEAF

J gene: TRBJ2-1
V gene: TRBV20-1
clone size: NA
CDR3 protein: SARESQGRNEQF

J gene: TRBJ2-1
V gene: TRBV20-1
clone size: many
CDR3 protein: SATEGTPSSYNEQF

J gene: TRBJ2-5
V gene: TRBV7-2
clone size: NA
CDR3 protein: ASSLVRGGLETQY

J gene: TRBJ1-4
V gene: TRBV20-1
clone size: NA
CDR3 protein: SAGRTVRDISLSTNEKLF

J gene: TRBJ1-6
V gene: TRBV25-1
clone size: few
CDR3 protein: ASSRDSPLH

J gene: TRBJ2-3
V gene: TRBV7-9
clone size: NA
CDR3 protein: ASSPPQGRASTDTQY

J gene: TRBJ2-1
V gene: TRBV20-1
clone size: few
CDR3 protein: SARIKPASGRGQF

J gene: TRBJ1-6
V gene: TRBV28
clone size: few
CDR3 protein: ASSSRSGGNSPLH

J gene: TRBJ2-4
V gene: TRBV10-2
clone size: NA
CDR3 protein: ASSESYGGIGGNIQY

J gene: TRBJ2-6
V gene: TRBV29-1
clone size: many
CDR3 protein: SVPTPGHIPGANVLT

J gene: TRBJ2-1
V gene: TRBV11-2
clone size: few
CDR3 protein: ASSPFSGRANDEQF

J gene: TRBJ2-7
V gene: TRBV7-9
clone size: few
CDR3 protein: ASSPWDRDNEQY

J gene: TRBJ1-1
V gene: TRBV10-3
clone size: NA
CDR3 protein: AISDPRGQFEAF

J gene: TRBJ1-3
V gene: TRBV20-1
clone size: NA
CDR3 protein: SARDPGTGHSGNTIY

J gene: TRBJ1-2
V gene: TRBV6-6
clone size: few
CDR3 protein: ASSRPGGGNYGYT

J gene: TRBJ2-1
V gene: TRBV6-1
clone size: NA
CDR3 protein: ASTSGNLPYNEQF

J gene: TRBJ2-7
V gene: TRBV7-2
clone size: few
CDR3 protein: ASSSPGQGGYEQY

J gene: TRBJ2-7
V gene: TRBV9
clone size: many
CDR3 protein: ASSKTGGPSEQY

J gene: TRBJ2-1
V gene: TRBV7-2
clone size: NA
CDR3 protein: ASSAVRWGEQF

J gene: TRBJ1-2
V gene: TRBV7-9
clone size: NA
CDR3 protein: ASSRGGGFDYGYT

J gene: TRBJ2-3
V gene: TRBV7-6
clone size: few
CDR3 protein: ASSYGGIGTDTQY

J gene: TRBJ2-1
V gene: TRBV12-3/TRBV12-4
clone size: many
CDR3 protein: ASNTGHLAGNGNEQF

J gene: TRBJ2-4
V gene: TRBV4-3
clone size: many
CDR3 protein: ASSQGGQLADIQY

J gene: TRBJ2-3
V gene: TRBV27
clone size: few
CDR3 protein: ASSVNPDTQY

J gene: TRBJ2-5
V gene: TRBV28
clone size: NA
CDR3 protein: ATSTGGGRETQY

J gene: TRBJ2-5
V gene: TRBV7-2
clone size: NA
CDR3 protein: ASSPKGGEAQY

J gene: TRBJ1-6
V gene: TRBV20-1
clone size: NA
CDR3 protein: SASTQGQSPLH

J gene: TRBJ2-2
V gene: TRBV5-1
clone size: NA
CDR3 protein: ASSQRRAATGELF